This TCR beta chain came from a study of T cell responses to AZD1222 COVID-19 vaccine. Turning to the study itself: Second-dose recipients at about 4 or about 12 weeks were treated as one pooled group.

The repertoire was sequenced with immunoSEQ multiplex PCR; TCRdb's copy has only in-frame clones and lacks some. The data show 160,000 or so clones, about 91% seen once. Per germline, CDR1 SGHRS and CDR2 YFSETQ. This CDR3 has 15 amino acids. The V segment lost 4 bases and the J segment 8 bases; nucleotides outside the gene matches: 11. A note on this clone: As yet, its antigen is unknown.

Study-wide points: Spike as a whole was targeted by vaccine-associated CD4 TCRs, dominant at 160-218 and 743-854. Spike-specific TCR breadth and depth rose after two AZD1222 doses. Clonal diversity was possibly underestimated, and white British individuals and females predominated among donors.

This receptor was taken from an adult in good health. The material sequenced was peripheral blood, taken on day 0 of AZD1222 vaccination. The V gene is TRBV5-1, the J gene TRBJ1-2; 10 bases map to TRBD1. CDR3 coding DNA: TGCGCCAGCAGCCGATCCCCGGGACAGGGGTACGGCTACACCTTC. Residues: CASSRSPGQGYGYTF.